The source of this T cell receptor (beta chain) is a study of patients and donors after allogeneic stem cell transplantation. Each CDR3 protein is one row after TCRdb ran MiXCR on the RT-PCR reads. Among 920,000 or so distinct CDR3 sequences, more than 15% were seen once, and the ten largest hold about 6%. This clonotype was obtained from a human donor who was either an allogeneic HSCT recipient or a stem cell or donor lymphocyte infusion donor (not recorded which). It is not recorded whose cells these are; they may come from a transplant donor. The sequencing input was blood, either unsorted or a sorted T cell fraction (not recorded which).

CDR3 sequence reads: CASSLEDIQYEQYF. The CDR3 DNA follows: TGTGCCAGCAGCTTAGAGGACATACAATACGAGCAGTACTTC. V gene TRBV5-6 combines with J gene TRBJ2-7, with D possibly matching TRBD1 (5 bases). This CDR3 contains 14 residues. V was pared by 2 bases and J by 4 bases, with 13 bases between. Germline V gene sequence: CDR1 SGHDT, CDR2 YYEEEE.